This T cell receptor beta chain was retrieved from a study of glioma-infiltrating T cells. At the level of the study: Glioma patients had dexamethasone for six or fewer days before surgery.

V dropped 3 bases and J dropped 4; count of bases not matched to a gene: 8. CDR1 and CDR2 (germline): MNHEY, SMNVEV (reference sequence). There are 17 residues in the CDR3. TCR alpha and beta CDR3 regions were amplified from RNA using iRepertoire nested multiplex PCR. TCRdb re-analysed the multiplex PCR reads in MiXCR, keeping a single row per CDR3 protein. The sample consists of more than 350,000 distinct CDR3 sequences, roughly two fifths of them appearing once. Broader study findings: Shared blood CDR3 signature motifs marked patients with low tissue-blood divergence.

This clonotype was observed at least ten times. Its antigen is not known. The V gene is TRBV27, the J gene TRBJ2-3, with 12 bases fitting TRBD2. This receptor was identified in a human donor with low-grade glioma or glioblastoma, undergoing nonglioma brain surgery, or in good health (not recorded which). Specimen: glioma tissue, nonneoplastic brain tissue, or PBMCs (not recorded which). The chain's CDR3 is CASSFVGLAGPADTQYF. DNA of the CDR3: TGTGCCAGCAGTTTCGTCGGACTAGCGGGACCTGCAGATACGCAGTATTTT.